This T cell receptor beta chain was captured in a study of CXCR3-negative and CXCR3-positive naive CD8 T cells. At approximately 300,000 cells each, triplicate sorts were carried out for each CD8+ T cell subset. The authors gated naive CD8+ T cells as CD45RO-CCR7+CD27+CD95-. 5' RACE with UMI labels generated the TRB cDNA libraries. TCRdb derives one entry per CDR3 protein from the 5' RACE reads, leaving out DNA. Its listing shows approximately 89,000 distinct CDR3 sequences. This CDR3 is 16 amino acids long. Germline-derived CDR1 and CDR2 are SGHAT and FQNNGV. A remark on this clonotype: Antigen: not known.

Findings and caveats of the study: In CXCR3-positive naive cells, the TRB CDR3s were more hydrophobic than in CXCR3-negative naive cells. Relative to memory CD8+ cells, whose diversity was much lower, both naive subsets had comparably high diversity. Naive CXCR3-negative and CXCR3-positive cells had similar TRBV-TRBJ usage; memory differed.

J is TRBJ2-7 and V is TRBV11-2; TCRdb proposes TRBD1, but this gene call is untestable without DNA. This TCR was sampled from a human donor in good health. Some clones in this sample may be carry-over from other donors' samples. Sequenced sample: naive CXCR3+ CD8+ T cells from blood. The sample's subset: CD45RO-CCR7+CD27+CD95- naive CD8+ T cells expressing CXCR3 (TNR3+). The CDR3 loop reads CASSLDRAGVSYEQYF.